This section outlines one T cell receptor (beta chain) sequence together with its context. This specimen comes from a study of blood T cell repertoires in COVID-19. Study details: Both acute and convalescent COVID-19 samples were obtained from the United States, Italy and Spain. Sources were T cells, B-cell-depleted T cells, or PBMCs; the material itself was cDNA or gDNA.

The germline V gene has CDR1 SGHRS and CDR2 YFSETQ. V lost 5 bases to trimming and J lost 4 bases; unmatched junction nucleotides: 9. The CDR3 runs to 16 residues. Original processing methods: Estimated nucleated cell counts came from reference gene primer amplification. Assay: immunoSEQ multiplex PCR; the TCRdb copy retains only in-frame clones and omits some. V and J calls and clone size follow that table, whereas D and trimming were derived from the DNA. The table includes just over 300,000 clones, around 87% detected once. The sample consisted of peripheral blood. The rearrangement links TRBV5-1 to TRBJ1-4, with 9 bases that match TRBD1. The receptor comes from a man younger than 35 with active or convalescent COVID-19. This CDR3 is CASSRTGVFRNEKLFF. In nucleotides, the CDR3 is TGCGCCAGCAGTCGGACAGGGGTTTTCCGTAATGAAAAACTGTTTTTT.